The 17 T cell receptor beta chains below were found in one sample sequenced in a study of CD8+CD57+ T cells in acquired aplastic anemia. TCR beta VDJ and CDR3 profiling used genomic DNA as template. Using its own MiXCR run on the reads, TCRdb lists one record per CDR3 protein. The sample lists approximately 150,000 distinct CDR3 sequences, roughly 48% seen once, with about 1% in the top ten. Patients selected for sequencing had displayed CD8+CD57+ cell expansion by flow cytometry. Material: sorted CD4+, CD8+, or CD8+CD57+ T cells (not recorded which) from PBMCs. Receptors were obtained from a human donor with aplastic anemia.

A few counts support this clonotype. The genes are TRBV20-1 and TRBJ2-1, with TRBD2 matching 11 bases. The V and J ends lost 0 bases and 10 bases, in that order; junction bases with no gene match: 17. CDR1 is DFQATT and CDR2 is SNEGSKA in the germline V gene (reference sequence). The CDR3 is 18 residues long. CDR3 sequence reads: CSARDPTWSSGRYAEQFF. The CDR3 DNA is TGCAGTGCTAGAGACCCCACCTGGTCTAGCGGGAGGTATGCGGAGCAGTTCTTC.

The genes are TRBV9 and TRBJ1-1; D may be TRBD1 (5 bases). Germline V lookup: CDR1 SGDLS, CDR2 YYNGEE. Between the trimmed V and J ends, which lost 5 bases and 1 base, there was a span of 12 bases. This CDR3 is 14 amino acids long. The CDR3 loop is CASSETGGNTEAFF. CDR3 coding DNA: TGTGCCAGCAGTGAAACGGGGGGGAACACTGAAGCTTTCTTT.

The V call is TRBV7-8, the J call TRBJ1-6; no reliable D call. V dropped 9 bases and J dropped 8 bases, with 20 bases sitting between them. This CDR3 is built from 15 residues. Germline-derived CDR1 and CDR2 are SGHVS and FQNEAQ. The CDR3 spells CASSPGTLIDSPLHF. The CDR3 bases are TGTGCCAGTAGTCCCGGTACGCTAATAGATTCACCCCTCCACTTT.

Of note for this clonotype: With a much larger clone just one base away, this may be a read error. This chain links TRBV19 with TRBJ1-2; 8 bases fit TRBD1. The CDR3 runs to 15 residues. Per germline, CDR1 LNHDA and CDR2 SQIVND (reference sequence). Trimming took 4 bases from V and 6 from J; bases not matched to a gene: 10. Here the CDR3 reads CASSRGTGFGDGYTF. The CDR3 nucleotides read TGTGCCAGTAGTAGAGGGACAGGATTTGGTGATGGCTACACCTTC.

This clonotype was counted at least ten times. The rearrangement uses TRBV3-1 and TRBJ2-5; D might be TRBD1 (5 bases). The CDR3 consists of 13 residues. The germline CDR1 and CDR2 sequences are LGHDT and YNNKEL (reference sequence). V was cut by 5 bases and J by 5 bases, with 12 bases left in between. CDR3 in amino acids: CASSTQGCETQYF. CDR3 bases: TGTGCCAGCAGCACGCAGGGATGCGAGACCCAGTACTTC.

This clonotype was observed at least ten times. This rearrangement joins TRBV29-1 to TRBJ1-3; D is unresolved. The V gene's germline CDR1 is SQVTM and CDR2 ANQGSEA. V was clipped by 7 bases and J by 4 bases, with 8 bases between them. CDR3 length: 11 amino acids. Here the CDR3 reads CSGMEGNTIYF. The CDR3 region has the DNA TGCAGCGGGATGGAAGGAAACACCATATATTTT.

This clonotype has a single count. V is TRBV29-1 and J is TRBJ1-1; D is ambiguous. CDR3 length: 13 residues. Trimming took 0 bases from V and 5 from J, leaving 10 bases between them. Germline CDR1 SQVTM, CDR2 ANQGSEA. CDR3: CSVEEDPRTEAFF. DNA for the CDR3: TGCAGCGTTGAAGAGGATCCCAGGACTGAAGCTTTCTTT.

The V call is TRBV5-6, the J call TRBJ1-2, with TRBD1 matching 7 bases. V dropped 6 bases and J dropped 1; count of bases not matched to a gene: 12. The CDR3 is 16 residues long. From germline, CDR1 is SGHDT and CDR2 YYEEEE. The CDR3 coding sequence is TGTGCCAGCACCCTAACTACAGGGGCTTTTAACTATGGCTACACCTTC. Protein sequence: CASTLTTGAFNYGYTF.

This sequence joins TRBV20-1 and TRBJ1-6; TRBD1 matches at 9 bases. The CDR3 contains 15 residues. From germline, CDR1 is DFQATT and CDR2 SNEGSKA (reference sequence). Unmatched junction bases numbered 10, after V lost 3 bases and J lost 10 bases. The chain's CDR3 is CSARSGTGSGSPLHF. Written as DNA, the CDR3 is TGCAGTGCTAGGTCGGGGACAGGGTCGGGATCACCCCTCCACTTT.

The chain recombines TRBV10-2 with TRBJ1-5; D gene unclear. Germline V gives CDR1 WSHSY, CDR2 SAAADI. Trimming shortened V by 7 bases and J by 4 bases, and 8 bases separated the two germline ends. This CDR3 is built from 12 residues. For the CDR3, the DNA is TGCGCCAGCAATTATGGGAATCAGCCCCAGCATTTT. The encoded protein is CASNYGNQPQHF.

CDR3 sequence reads: CASSRTGANNEQFF. The CDR3 DNA reads as TGTGCCAGCAGCCGGACAGGGGCGAACAATGAGCAGTTCTTC. The V call is TRBV6-1, the J call TRBJ2-1, with TRBD1 identical over 9 bases. This CDR3 is built from 14 residues. The germline V gene encodes CDR1 MNHNS and CDR2 SASEGT. V lost 6 bases and J lost 5; bases outside the gene matches: 5.

Comment on this clonotype: Relative to the germline gene, one junction end is altered; a read error may explain this. This rearrangement joins TRBV7-8 to TRBJ2-3; no firm D call. Germline V gene sequence: CDR1 SGHVS, CDR2 FQNEAQ. The CDR3 consists of 13 residues. The CDR3 DNA sequence: TGTGCCGGCAGCTTGGTGGACACAGATACGCAGTATTTT. This encodes CAGSLVDTDTQYF.

The chain has TRBV10-3 and TRBJ1-1; the D is unclear. The CDR3 is made up of 14 amino acids. Germline loops: CDR1 ENHRY, CDR2 SYGVKD. Trimming shortened V by 0 bases and J by 1 base, and 6 bases separated the two germline ends. The CDR3 reads CAISESQSNTEAFF. The CDR3 coding sequence is TGTGCCATCAGTGAGTCTCAGTCGAACACTGAAGCTTTCTTT.

The chain couples TRBV7-6 to TRBJ2-3; 7 bases match TRBD1. CDR1 and CDR2 (germline): SGHVS, FNYEAQ. J lost 8 bases, V lost 3 bases, and 5 bases had no gene match. The CDR3 is 13 residues long. As DNA, the CDR3 is TGTGCCAGCAGCTTGGGCTCAGGGGGTACGCAGTATTTT. This encodes CASSLGSGGTQYF.

The count of this clonotype is one. The J gene is TRBJ2-7, the V gene TRBV13; D could derive from TRBD1 or TRBD2 (5 bases each). Trimming took 4 bases from V and 0 from J, leaving 10 bases between them. CDR1 is PRHDT and CDR2 is FYEKMQ in the germline V gene (reference sequence). The CDR3 length is 14 residues. CDR3 protein: CASSWGRNSYEQYF. The CDR3 DNA reads as TGTGCCAGCAGCTGGGGACGGAACTCCTACGAGCAGTACTTC.

A single count supports this clonotype. A junction end diverges from the germline sequence, so it may reflect a read error. The chain uses TRBV29-1 and TRBJ1-1, with TRBD1 matching 10 bases. CDR3 length: 13 amino acids. Germline V gene sequence: CDR1 SQVTM, CDR2 ANQGSEA. The CDR3 DNA is TGCAGCGTGTCGGGACAGGGGAACACTGAAACTTTCTTT. Its protein product is CSVSGQGNTETFF.

This clonotype showed up just a few times. The V and J genes are TRBV4-2 and TRBJ1-4, with 11 nucleotides matching TRBD1. CDR1 is LGHNA and CDR2 is YNFKEQ in the germline V gene. The CDR3 has 16 residues. V gave up 2 bases and J gave up 6 bases; unmatched junction bases: 5. The CDR3 coding sequence is TGTGCCAGCAGCCAAACCGGGACAGGGGGTGATGAAAAACTGTTTTTT. Translated, it gives CASSQTGTGGDEKLFF.